This T cell receptor (beta chain) originates from a study of blood T cell repertoires in COVID-19. The overall study: Whether acute or convalescent, the COVID-19 samples came from the United States, Italy and Spain. T cells, B-cell-depleted T cells, or PBMCs supplied cDNA or gDNA.

The trim removed 7 bases at V and 9 bases at J, leaving 6 bases unmatched. Germline CDR1 and CDR2: LNHDA and SQIVND (reference sequence). The CDR3 contains 13 residues. How the authors handled the data: Nucleated cell number was recorded as an estimate derived from reference gene primer amplification. Some clones are missing from TCRdb's copy, which holds only in-frame ones; the method was immunoSEQ multiplex PCR. V, J and clone size are those of that table, while D and trimming were read from the DNA. The sample yields approximately 130,000 clones, approximately 87% seen once. This clone was found a few times.

The J gene is TRBJ1-6, the V gene TRBV19; 7 nucleotides line up with TRBD1. This sequence originates from a man between 50 and 59 years old with active COVID-19. The sample taken for sequencing was peripheral blood. CDR3 in amino acids: CASKRGLISPLHF. Written as DNA, the CDR3 is TGTGCCAGTAAGAGGGGGCTGATTTCACCCCTCCACTTT.